This T cell receptor beta chain was sequenced for a study of blood T cells in healthy people across ages. This clonotype was observed a handful of times. Primers used in a second PCR of about 7 to 11 cycles were a sample-barcoded 5' primer and a J-beta primer mix. In TCRdb, the 5' RACE reads were re-called with MiXCR into one record per CDR3 protein. Among approximately 760,000 distinct CDR3 sequences listed, roughly 25% were seen once. Peripheral blood samples of around 9.5 milliliters were drawn from each donor. The CDR3 is made up of 14 amino acids. V lost 0 bases and J 4 bases, leaving 9 bases between the germline ends. CDR1 is KGHSH, CDR2 LQKENI, per germline. This sample was also put to use in a study of T cells of mothers and their children.

V usage is TRBV18 and J usage is TRBJ1-1; D gene unclear. The source of this sequence is a boy between 10 and 17 years old in good health. Input material: blood. The CDR3 is CASSPPDRSTEAFF. In DNA, the CDR3 is TGTGCCAGCTCACCACCCGACCGTAGCACTGAAGCTTTCTTT.